A selection of T cell receptor beta chains follows, all from one sample in a study of blood T cell repertoires in COVID-19. TCRdb's copy holds only in-frame clones and misses some; the assay was immunoSEQ multiplex PCR. The table has about 190,000 clones, around four fifths seen once. Sequenced input: peripheral blood. The receptors come from a man aged 25 to 40 with active or convalescent COVID-19. CDR3s include the opening cysteine and the closing phenylalanine or tryptophan. The order of the fields is clone size, J gene, V gene, D gene, CDR3 protein, CDR3 DNA. A D gene is named only where the DNA matches it firmly. Not every row has a clone size; where given, it reads once, few, many or a size class.

>-|TRBJ1-1|TRBV7-9|TRBD1
CASVYRGETEAFF
TGTGCCAGCGTCTACAGGGGAGAGACTGAAGCTTTCTTT
>-|TRBJ1-2|TRBV19|-
CASSIRTLKKGYGYTF
TGTGCCAGTAGTATACGGACACTTAAAAAGGGCTATGGCTACACCTTC
>-|TRBJ1-2|TRBV2|TRBD1
CASSLRGDYGYTF
TGTGCCAGCAGTCTCAGGGGGGACTATGGCTACACCTTC
>-|TRBJ2-1|TRBV9|-
CASSPGTYNEQFF
TGTGCCAGCAGCCCGGGGACCTACAATGAGCAGTTCTTC
>-|TRBJ2-3|TRBV24-1|-
CATSVGATSTDTQYF
TGTGCCACCAGTGTAGGGGCGACGAGCACAGATACGCAGTATTTT
>-|TRBJ1-2|TRBV28|TRBD1
CASSFPTGNYGYTF
TGTGCCAGCAGTTTCCCGACAGGGAACTATGGCTACACCTTC
>-|TRBJ1-1|TRBV7-9|-
CASSLEGWGRASTEAFF
TGTGCCAGCAGCTTAGAGGGGTGGGGCAGGGCGAGCACTGAAGCTTTCTTT
>-|TRBJ1-2|TRBV10-3|-
CAIGEGSPSYGYTF
TGTGCCATCGGGGAGGGGTCCCCTTCCTATGGCTACACCTTC
>once|TRBJ2-2|TRBV15|-
CATSRDREVTGELFF
TGTGCCACCAGCAGAGATCGTGAGGTCACCGGGGAGCTGTTTTTT
>-|TRBJ1-1|TRBV6-5|-
CASKNGGAWAEAFF
TGTGCCAGCAAAAACGGGGGGGCTTGGGCTGAAGCTTTCTTT
>-|TRBJ1-4|TRBV28|-
CASSWTAGNEKLFF
TGTGCCAGCAGTTGGACAGCGGGGAATGAAAAACTGTTTTTT
>once|TRBJ1-1|TRBV7-8|TRBD1
CASRSGQGARNTEAFF
TGTGCCAGCAGATCCGGACAGGGGGCGCGGAACACTGAAGCTTTCTTT
>-|TRBJ2-3|TRBV24-1|TRBD1
CATSDLGQGGADTQYF
TGTGCCACCAGTGACCTGGGACAGGGGGGCGCAGATACGCAGTATTTT
>-|TRBJ1-5|TRBV5-5|TRBD1
CASSWTDRGQPQHF
TGTGCCAGCAGCTGGACTGACAGGGGTCAGCCCCAGCATTTT
>-|TRBJ2-3|TRBV7-2|TRBD2
CASSSRRGGRGGTDTQYF
TGTGCCAGCAGCTCAAGACGTGGCGGGAGGGGGGGCACAGATACGCAGTATTTT
>-|TRBJ2-7|TRBV5-4|TRBD2
CASSPGGRNPKEQYF
TGTGCCAGCAGCCCGGGAGGCAGGAACCCTAAAGAGCAGTACTTC
>-|TRBJ2-1|TRBV11-3|TRBD2
CASSAGTSGRAYNEQFF
TGTGCCAGCAGCGCCGGAACGAGCGGGAGGGCCTACAATGAGCAGTTCTTC
>-|TRBJ2-1|TRBV27|TRBD2
CASSSGLAGGVEQFF
TGTGCCAGCAGTTCTGGACTAGCGGGAGGGGTTGAGCAGTTCTTC
>-|TRBJ1-1|TRBV27|-
CASRTGGKNTEAFF
TGTGCCAGCAGGACGGGGGGGAAGAACACTGAAGCTTTCTTT
>-|TRBJ1-5|TRBV6-4|TRBD1
CASSATGESNQPQHF
TGTGCCAGCAGTGCCACAGGGGAAAGCAATCAGCCCCAGCATTTT
>-|TRBJ1-4|TRBV27|TRBD1
CASSFLDRANEKLFF
TGTGCCAGCAGCTTCCTGGACAGGGCAAATGAAAAACTGTTTTTT
>-|TRBJ2-5|TRBV7-9|TRBD2
CASSVLAGVVQETQYF
TGTGCCAGCAGCGTATTAGCGGGGGTCGTTCAAGAGACCCAGTACTTC
>-|TRBJ1-2|TRBV24-1|TRBD1
CATSDDRGWGGYTF
TGTGCCACCAGTGATGACAGGGGCTGGGGCGGCTACACCTTC
>-|TRBJ1-1|TRBV2|TRBD1
CAIDRGNTEAFF
TGTGCCATCGACAGGGGGAACACTGAAGCTTTCTTT
>-|TRBJ1-1|TRBV9|-
CASSVGAGDGQQNTEAFF
TGTGCCAGCAGCGTAGGGGCTGGTGACGGTCAACAGAACACTGAAGCTTTCTTT
>-|TRBJ1-3|TRBV6-6|TRBD1
CASALTGDSSGNTIYF
TGTGCCAGCGCCCTCACTGGGGACAGCTCTGGAAACACCATATATTTT
>-|TRBJ2-5|TRBV7-2|-
CASSIRMSQETQYF
TGTGCCAGCAGCATAAGAATGAGCCAAGAGACCCAGTACTTC
>-|TRBJ1-1|TRBV25-1|-
CASGRAVTEAFF
TGTGCCAGCGGCAGGGCGGTCACTGAAGCTTTCTTT
>-|TRBJ1-1|TRBV27|-
CASSLSGQGEGGTEAFF
TGTGCCAGCAGTTTATCAGGGCAGGGCGAGGGAGGCACTGAAGCTTTCTTT
>-|TRBJ1-2|TRBV28|-
CASSFLAQGSTF
TGTGCCAGCAGTTTTTTAGCCCAGGGAAGCACCTTC
>-|TRBJ1-1|TRBV23-1|-
CASSQRQVRTEAFF
TGCGCCAGCAGCCAGAGACAAGTTAGAACTGAAGCTTTCTTT
>-|TRBJ1-2|TRBV5-1|-
CASSLDQGNNYGYTF
TGCGCCAGCAGCTTGGACCAGGGGAACAACTATGGCTACACCTTC
>-|TRBJ1-2|TRBV6-5|-
CASSATENYGYTF
TGTGCCAGCAGCGCTACAGAGAACTATGGCTACACCTTC
>-|TRBJ2-5|TRBV4-1|TRBD2
CASSPTSGGDRETQYF
TGCGCCAGCAGCCCAACTAGCGGGGGGGACAGGGAGACCCAGTACTTC
>-|TRBJ1-2|TRBV29-1|TRBD1
CSVTTTGFFGYTF
TGCAGCGTCACAACGACAGGGTTCTTTGGCTACACCTTC
>once|TRBJ2-5|TRBV6-5|TRBD2
CASSRLAGEQETQYF
TGTGCCAGCAGCCGCCTCGCGGGGGAACAAGAGACCCAGTACTTC
>-|TRBJ1-1|TRBV5-1|-
CASSFGGETEAFF
TGCGCCAGCAGCTTCGGGGGGGAGACTGAAGCTTTCTTT
>-|TRBJ1-2|TRBV2|TRBD1
CASRGQGLANYGYTF
TGTGCCAGCAGGGGACAGGGGTTAGCTAACTATGGCTACACCTTC
>-|TRBJ1-2|TRBV5-1|TRBD1
CASSPGQNYGYTF
TGCGCCAGCAGCCCGGGACAGAACTATGGCTACACCTTC
>-|TRBJ1-2|TRBV3-1/TRBV3-2|-
CASSQRGSGGYGYTF
TGTGCCAGCAGCCAAAGGGGATCGGGGGGCTATGGCTACACCTTC
>few|TRBJ1-3|TRBV4-2|-
CASSQTGSGNTIYF
TGTGCCAGCAGCCAAACAGGTTCTGGAAACACCATATATTTT
>few|TRBJ1-1|TRBV18|TRBD1
CASSRDRGTNTEAFF
TGTGCCAGCTCCCGGGACAGGGGGACGAACACTGAAGCTTTCTTT
>-|TRBJ1-1|TRBV30|-
CAQGLLTEAFF
TGTGCCCAGGGCCTTTTAACTGAAGCTTTCTTT
>-|TRBJ1-2|TRBV6-2/TRBV6-3|-
CASSYLDSRDGYTF
TGTGCCAGCAGTTACCTGGACAGCCGGGATGGCTACACCTTC
>-|TRBJ1-3|TRBV14|TRBD1
CASSHLPGQGASKSGNTIYF
TGTGCCAGCAGCCATCTACCTGGACAGGGGGCCTCTAAGTCTGGAAACACCATATATTTT
>-|TRBJ2-5|TRBV28|-
CASRGADRETQYF
TGTGCCAGCAGAGGGGCGGACCGGGAGACCCAGTACTTC
>-|TRBJ2-1|TRBV19|TRBD2
CASSILGGGAVVEQFF
TGTGCCAGTAGTATTCTCGGCGGGGGGGCCGTCGTTGAGCAGTTCTTC
>-|TRBJ1-1|TRBV5-3|-
CARSLESGMNTEAFF
TGTGCCAGAAGCTTGGAGTCAGGGATGAACACTGAAGCTTTCTTT
>-|TRBJ1-2|TRBV5-6|-
CASTLQIAYGYTF
TGTGCCAGCACCCTACAGATCGCCTATGGCTACACCTTC
>-|TRBJ2-7|TRBV4-1|-
CASSQELRAQLWEQYF
TGCGCCAGCAGCCAAGAATTGAGGGCCCAGCTCTGGGAGCAGTACTTC
>-|TRBJ2-3|TRBV29-1|TRBD1
CSVETGPDTQYF
TGCAGCGTTGAGACAGGGCCAGATACGCAGTATTTT